A selection of T cell receptor beta chains follows, all from one sample in a study of shared clonotypes between healthy human individuals. Sequencing was performed with immunoSEQ multiplex PCR; in TCRdb, only in-frame clones are kept and a portion is missing. This sample has roughly 600,000 clones, with 95% to 98% found just once. The sequenced material came from naive CD8+ T cells sorted from blood. The receptor set was obtained from a young man in good health. Both conserved end residues are part of each CDR3.

V,CDR3
TRBV4-1,CASSPLGVFTDTQYF
TRBV9,CASSVAESVNEKLFF
TRBV9,CASSYSGRGEAFF
TRBV7-2,CASSQLPAGNQPQHF
TRBV5-5,CASSFTPRSVSGANVLTF
TRBV2,CASSEAGGNTEAFF
TRBV5-5,CASSSLGVGEQFF
TRBV13,CASSLGQGVNYGYTF
TRBV7-6,CASSLRLAGVEQYF
TRBV28,CASGWTYEQYF
TRBV5-4,CASSLATIGSGEQYF
TRBV9,CASSEQGLASYEQYF
TRBV25-1,CASSGGGTEAFF
TRBV5-4,CASRPSGSYEQYF
TRBV5-1,CASSLGPANEQFF
TRBV7-9,CASSFRDRGRVTGELFF
TRBV27,CASSFGLAGVNGELFF
TRBV29-1,CSVARQGRAEQYF
TRBV15,CATSRDFTADTQYF
TRBV5-1,CASRGNYNEQFF
TRBV28,CASRIAGASYNEQFF
TRBV27,CASAIAGGLGNTIYF
TRBV15,CATRDGRTQYF
TRBV6-5,CASSYVFTGVHQPQHF
TRBV29-1,CSVELAGAGETQYF
TRBV6-1,CASLHRDSGNTIYF
TRBV7-9,CASSLGAGEFF
TRBV7-9,CASFLTRDYNTGELFF
TRBV7-9,CASSPQAGASYNEQFF
TRBV19,CASSPLAGTVNEQFF
TRBV28,CASSLFSGYGYTF
TRBV7-8,CASSFSGRNTEAFF
TRBV11-2,CASSLSWTGREQETQYF
TRBV5-1,CASSLDPGTDPCF
TRBV27,CASAPGQGYEQYF
TRBV18,CASSPGTLFGYTF
TRBV11-2,CASSLSAGGPRELFF
TRBV7-9,CASSSGLAELQETQYF
TRBV19,CASSIRDSLYEQYF
TRBV11-2,CASGARGAGEKLFF
TRBV7-9,CASSLSTGELFF
TRBV15,CATSRVRGQGAFF
TRBV5-1,CASSFEGVGTGELFF
TRBV11-2,CASRNAGRGSVYNEQFF
TRBV27,CASRGEGGKLFF
TRBV9,CASSSGGSNQPQHF
TRBV7-9,CASSPEAPGGQYF
TRBV7-6,CASSFGASGTEAFF
TRBV19,CASSIGTGVYEQYF
TRBV9,CASGGGINQPQHF
TRBV21-1,CASSTFPRSSYEQYF
TRBV19,CASSMLSRGLEEQYF
TRBV7-9,CASSFSPSLEETQYF
TRBV5-1,CASSLETGPGEAFF
TRBV15,CATSPTHTQGRLGYEQYF
TRBV11-2,CASSLGRPREQYF
TRBV7-9,CASSPPRGWSDYEQYF